These T cell receptor beta chains were read from a single sample in a study of T cells in Graves' hyperthyroidism and ophthalmopathy. TCRdb redid the calling of the multiplex PCR reads with MiXCR, one entry per CDR3 protein. Of about 500,000 distinct CDR3 sequences in the sample, about 16% are singletons; the top ten hold approximately 30%. Sequenced: blood. The source of these receptors is a woman aged 25 to 39 with Graves' ophthalmopathy. The conserved cysteine and the conserved F or W are not part of the CDR3 here.

j_call: TRBJ1-5; v_call: TRBV6-5; cdr3_aa: ASSYDRGTNQPQH
j_call: TRBJ2-1; v_call: TRBV6-2/TRBV6-3; cdr3_aa: ASLRPQANEQF
j_call: TRBJ2-3; v_call: TRBV7-3; cdr3_aa: ASSSTGDTQY
j_call: TRBJ2-7; v_call: TRBV28; cdr3_aa: ASETGTSGRAAYEQY
j_call: TRBJ2-5; v_call: TRBV20-1; cdr3_aa: SARKQGQETQY
j_call: TRBJ2-5; v_call: TRBV27; cdr3_aa: ASSPDSRGTQY
j_call: TRBJ1-2; v_call: TRBV9; cdr3_aa: ASSPALGPNYGYT
j_call: TRBJ2-5; v_call: TRBV20-1; cdr3_aa: SAPKTGFVPETQY
j_call: TRBJ2-2; v_call: TRBV24-1; cdr3_aa: ATSDTRQGANTGELF
j_call: TRBJ1-4; v_call: TRBV15; cdr3_aa: ATSRDSSSTNEKLF
j_call: TRBJ1-4; v_call: TRBV11-2; cdr3_aa: ASSSQGFNEKLF
j_call: TRBJ1-5; v_call: TRBV11-1; cdr3_aa: ASSHHLRDRASRGNQPQH
j_call: TRBJ2-5; v_call: TRBV18; cdr3_aa: ASSKTGERETQY
j_call: TRBJ2-1; v_call: TRBV25-1; cdr3_aa: ASTFGGSYNEQF
j_call: TRBJ1-3; v_call: TRBV6-1; cdr3_aa: ASADRAGNTIY
j_call: TRBJ1-1; v_call: TRBV28; cdr3_aa: ASSFVGRAEAF
j_call: TRBJ2-7; v_call: TRBV6-1; cdr3_aa: AIETSGRSLSTYEQY
j_call: TRBJ1-2; v_call: TRBV18; cdr3_aa: ASSPGGGEAYGYT
j_call: TRBJ2-2; v_call: TRBV9; cdr3_aa: ASSVRTSGRGDTGELF
j_call: TRBJ1-4; v_call: TRBV7-8; cdr3_aa: ASSLAFGLGGPEKLF
j_call: TRBJ2-3; v_call: TRBV6-1; cdr3_aa: ASRSAGGRASSGTDTQY
j_call: TRBJ1-2; v_call: TRBV2; cdr3_aa: ASTGRANYGYT
j_call: TRBJ2-3; v_call: TRBV9; cdr3_aa: ASSPPGGLGTDTQY
j_call: TRBJ2-7; v_call: TRBV27; cdr3_aa: ASSLGWPRGSYEQY
j_call: TRBJ1-6; v_call: TRBV7-9; cdr3_aa: ASRPDRTSPLH
j_call: TRBJ1-5; v_call: TRBV2; cdr3_aa: ASSVGATGQPQH
j_call: TRBJ2-7; v_call: TRBV6-5; cdr3_aa: ANSYTSERGEQY
j_call: TRBJ2-5; v_call: TRBV20-1; cdr3_aa: SANDWGYEETQY
j_call: TRBJ1-4; v_call: TRBV7-2; cdr3_aa: ASSLGDRINEKLF
j_call: TRBJ2-7; v_call: TRBV3-1; cdr3_aa: ASSQVGDEDEQY
j_call: TRBJ1-1; v_call: TRBV20-1; cdr3_aa: SAVNPRAPGLNTEAF
j_call: TRBJ2-7; v_call: TRBV7-2; cdr3_aa: ASSLDTGTGGYEQY
j_call: TRBJ2-7; v_call: TRBV12-3/TRBV12-4; cdr3_aa: ASSPRQSSTKQY
j_call: TRBJ2-5; v_call: TRBV28; cdr3_aa: ASSTSPGAGVNAETQY
j_call: TRBJ2-2; v_call: TRBV20-1; cdr3_aa: SARDSGTGNTGELF
j_call: TRBJ2-7; v_call: TRBV30; cdr3_aa: AWSHGGYEQY
j_call: TRBJ1-1; v_call: TRBV28; cdr3_aa: ASSSITTGRGETEAF
j_call: TRBJ1-5; v_call: TRBV28; cdr3_aa: ASNPQTGVQPQH
j_call: TRBJ1-6; v_call: TRBV10-3; cdr3_aa: AISGRDSPLH
j_call: TRBJ2-1; v_call: TRBV6-4; cdr3_aa: ASSPKGQDYNEQF
j_call: TRBJ2-5; v_call: TRBV5-1; cdr3_aa: ASSLVGTGPQETQY
j_call: TRBJ2-3; v_call: TRBV6-5; cdr3_aa: ASSYSTLAGGRDTQY
j_call: TRBJ2-7; v_call: TRBV20-1; cdr3_aa: SARVRRGLHYEQY
j_call: TRBJ2-1; v_call: TRBV28; cdr3_aa: ASSSEELAGGEF
j_call: TRBJ2-3; v_call: TRBV6-1; cdr3_aa: ASSEASGRGFWADTQY
j_call: TRBJ2-2; v_call: TRBV19; cdr3_aa: ASSIGGRLRVTGELF
j_call: TRBJ2-3; v_call: TRBV5-1; cdr3_aa: ASSFAHTSTDTQY